This T cell receptor beta chain was captured in a study of a mutant IDH1 vaccine in newly diagnosed glioma. The overall study: Commencement of vaccination occurred 4-6 weeks following radiotherapy alone, or concurrently with temozolomide cycles.

Of note for this clone: As yet, its antigen is unknown.

There are 15 residues in the CDR3. The V end was cut by 1 base, the J end by 8 bases, with 15 bases between. Germline lookup yields CDR1 SGHAT and CDR2 FQNNGV. Time point in this sample: week 47, end of study. A 20-mer mutant IDH1 peptide at 300 ug was injected subcutaneously with topical imiquimod. The method was immunoSEQ multiplex PCR; TCRdb's version includes in-frame clones alone and lacks a portion of them. This table holds roughly 50,000 clones, roughly 72% found once. This TCR was sampled from a woman aged 40-49 years with glioma. Some clones in this sample may be carry-over from other donors' samples. The source material was PBMCs, sampled from a glioma patient whose treatment included an IDH1 peptide vaccine. This chain joins TRBV11-2 and TRBJ2-4; TRBD1 might be the D (6 bases). This chain's CDR3 is CASSLGGTPGDIQYF. In DNA form, the CDR3 reads TGTGCCAGCAGCTTAGGGGGGACACCAGGGGACATTCAGTACTTC.